The entry below gives a single T cell receptor beta chain sequence along with its context. Its antigen remains unknown. TCRdb's table, derived via immunoSEQ multiplex PCR, lists solely in-frame clones and lacks some. The sample has about 20,000 clones; 70% to 85% are singletons. Rectal tissue came from one to two pinch biopsies taken at colonoscopy. The diagnostic colonoscopy in ulcerative colitis patients preceded any immunosuppressive treatment. This entry is derived from a study of pediatric ulcerative colitis. Study-level results: This repertoire reflects total lymphocytes rather than subpopulations like regulatory T cells. No controls had the two rectal clonotypes shared by ulcerative colitis patients.

What was sequenced was gut tissue. The receptor comes from a boy between 10 and 17 years old with moderate ulcerative colitis.

The CDR3 region is CASSQAASGRSEQYF. CDR3 in DNA: TGTGCCAGCAGCCAGGCGGCTAGCGGGAGATCCGAGCAGTACTTC. The V call is TRBV14, the J call TRBJ2-7, with TRBD2 identical over 10 bases. The CDR3 length is 15 residues. Germline CDR1 is SGHDN and CDR2 is FVKESK. The J segment lost 6 bases and the V segment lost 3 bases, leaving 8 bases of the junction unmatched.